Described below is a single T cell receptor beta chain sequence and its context. Its antigen is unknown. The data are from a study of cytomegalovirus exposure and HLA in healthy donors. Findings and caveats of the study: Researchers reportedly found TCR beta sequences accurately predicted most subjects' HLA-A and HLA-B alleles.

Per the germline V gene, CDR1 is MNHGY and CDR2 is SVAAGI. CDR3 length: 13 residues. V dropped 5 bases and J dropped 1 base, with 9 bases sitting between them. This PCR relied on a set of 60 Vbeta primers and 13 Jbeta primers. This table comes from immunoSEQ multiplex PCR, and its TCRdb copy is limited to in-frame clones, with some not included. The table records tens of thousands of clones, roughly 74% of them present only once. The receptor was derived from a woman in her forties or fifties in good health and CMV-seropositive. Sequencing was performed on PBMCs. The V and J genes are TRBV6-9 and TRBJ2-7; the D gene is possibly TRBD1 (6 bases). CDR3 region: CASSPGQSYEQYF. Here the CDR3 DNA reads TGTGCCAGCAGTCCGGGACAATCCTACGAGCAGTACTTC.